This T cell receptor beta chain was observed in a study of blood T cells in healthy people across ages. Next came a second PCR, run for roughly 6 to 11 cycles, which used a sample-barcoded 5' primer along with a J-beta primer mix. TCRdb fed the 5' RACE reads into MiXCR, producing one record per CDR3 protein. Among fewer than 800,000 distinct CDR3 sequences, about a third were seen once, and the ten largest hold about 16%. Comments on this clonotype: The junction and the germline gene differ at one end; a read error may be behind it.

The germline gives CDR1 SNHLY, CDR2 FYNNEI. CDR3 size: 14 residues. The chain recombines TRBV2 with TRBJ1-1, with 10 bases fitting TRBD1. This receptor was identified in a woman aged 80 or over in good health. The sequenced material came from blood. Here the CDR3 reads CANSPRDRGMEAFF. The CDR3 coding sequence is TGTGCCAACAGTCCCCGGGACAGGGGTATGGAAGCTTTCTTT.